Listed below are T cell receptor beta chains from one sample, sequenced in a study of blood T cell repertoires in COVID-19. The repertoire was sequenced with immunoSEQ multiplex PCR; TCRdb's copy has only in-frame clones and lacks some. This table holds around 250,000 clones, 88% found once. The sequenced sample consisted of PBMCs or T cells enriched from blood (not recorded which). These receptors were taken from a middle-aged woman with acute COVID-19. Each CDR3 is given with its conserved first and last residue. A D gene is named only where the DNA matches it firmly. Clone size appears in some rows only: once, few, many, or a class for an expanded clone.

- - TRBJ2-7 TRBV9 TGTGCCAGCAGCGCAGAACAGGGTGGGCACGAGCAGTACTTC CASSAEQGGHEQYF
- - TRBJ2-7 TRBV30 TGTGCCTGGAACCAACAGGGAAGCGAGCAGTACTTC CAWNQQGSEQYF
TRBD1 few TRBJ2-3 TRBV6-2/TRBV6-3 TGTGCCAGCAGTTACGCAAGACAGGGGTACACAGATACGCAGTATTTT CASSYARQGYTDTQYF
TRBD2 - TRBJ2-1 TRBV6-5 TGTGCCAGCAGACGGACTAGCGGGAGTGGTGAGCAGTTCTTC CASRRTSGSGEQFF
TRBD2 - TRBJ2-1 TRBV18 TGTGCCAGCTCAGAATTAGCGGGGACTAACAATGAGCAGTTCTTC CASSELAGTNNEQFF
- - TRBJ2-2 TRBV15 TGTGCCACCAGCAGGGGGAGAGGGTACGGGGAGCTGTTTTTT CATSRGRGYGELFF
TRBD1 - TRBJ1-4 TRBV7-2 TGTGCCAGCAGCTTAGTTGGGACAGCTCATGAAAAACTGTTTTTT CASSLVGTAHEKLFF
TRBD1 - TRBJ2-5 TRBV28 TGTGCCAGCAGTAACCCTGGACAGGGATCAAAGACCCAGTACTTC CASSNPGQGSKTQYF
TRBD2 - TRBJ2-1 TRBV7-3 TGTGCCAGCAGCTTAAGGAGGCAGAGCGGGGTCCACCTTAATGAGCAGTTCTTC CASSLRRQSGVHLNEQFF
- once TRBJ2-1 TRBV27 TGTGCCACCACCAAACAGGGCTACAATGAGCAGTTCTTC CATTKQGYNEQFF
TRBD1 - TRBJ1-2 TRBV11-1 TGTGCCAGCAGCTTTGGGACAGGGTTCGGCTACACCTTC CASSFGTGFGYTF
- few TRBJ2-7 TRBV7-8 TGTGCCAGCAGCTTAGAAGTGGCCCCCTCCTACGAGCAGTACTTC CASSLEVAPSYEQYF
- - TRBJ2-2 TRBV10-1 TGCGCCAGCAGTGAGTCGAGCGCCACCGGGGAGCTGTTTTTT CASSESSATGELFF
- - TRBJ1-2 TRBV7-9 TGTGCCAGCAGCTTAGGGCTTGGAGGGTACGGCTATGGCTACACCTTC CASSLGLGGYGYGYTF
TRBD2 - TRBJ2-7 TRBV7-2 TGTGCCAGCAGCTCCGGTATAGCGGGAGACGAGCAGTACTTC CASSSGIAGDEQYF
- - TRBJ1-1 TRBV2 TGTGCCAGCAGCAGGGAGAACACTGAAGCTTTCTTT CASSRENTEAFF
TRBD2 - TRBJ2-1 TRBV6-4 TGTGCCAGCAGTGACTCGAAAGGCGGGAGTGGATACAATGAGCAGTTCTTC CASSDSKGGSGYNEQFF
- - TRBJ2-1 TRBV6-6 TGTGCCAGCACTATCACCTACAATGAGCAGTTCTTC CASTITYNEQFF
- - TRBJ1-1 TRBV30 TGTGCCTGGAGTGCCTTATTAATCAGGGGCTACACTGAAGCTTTCTTT CAWSALLIRGYTEAFF
- - TRBJ2-2 TRBV10-1 TGCGCCAGCAGTGTGTCCGGGATCGGCACCGGGGAGCTGTTTTTT CASSVSGIGTGELFF
- - TRBJ1-2 TRBV19 TGTGCCAGTAGGAATACACAGGGAGTCCGCTACACCTTC CASRNTQGVRYTF
TRBD1 - TRBJ1-2 TRBV2 TGTGCCAGCAGTCGGGACAGCGAGAGCTACACCTTC CASSRDSESYTF
TRBD1 once TRBJ2-7 TRBV7-3 TGTGCCAGCAGCCCGCAGGCAGGGGGTTACGAGCAGTACTTC CASSPQAGGYEQYF
- - TRBJ2-7 TRBV1 TGCACCAGCAGCCCCCGAACGGGACTTCCTTACGAGCAGTACTTC CTSSPRTGLPYEQYF
- - TRBJ1-5 TRBV5-6 TGTGCCAGCAGCTTGGCGGGGGAAGTTAGCAATCAGCCCCAGCATTTT CASSLAGEVSNQPQHF
- - TRBJ1-4 TRBV6-1 TGTGCCAGCAGTGACAGAACCGCTGGTAATGAAAAACTGTTTTTT CASSDRTAGNEKLFF
TRBD1 - TRBJ1-1 TRBV11-3 TGTGCCAGCAGCCCCCAGGGGGGTGGCACTGAAGCTTTCTTT CASSPQGGGTEAFF
TRBD2 - TRBJ2-7 TRBV18 TGTGCCAGCTCACCAAGCGGGGACGAGCAGTACTTC CASSPSGDEQYF
- - TRBJ2-1 TRBV4-1 TGCGCCAGCAGCCGAATGACAGGTAATGAGCAGTTCTTC CASSRMTGNEQFF
TRBD1 - TRBJ1-1 TRBV19 TGTGCCAGTAGGAGGGGGACAGGGGCCACTGAAGCTTTCTTT CASRRGTGATEAFF
TRBD2 - TRBJ2-1 TRBV9 TGTGCCAGCAGCGTAGAGGCTAGCGGGAGGGCCTCTCACAATGAGCAGTTCTTC CASSVEASGRASHNEQFF
- - TRBJ1-5 TRBV7-8 TGTGCCAGCAGCTTTTCAGGGATCAATCAGCCCCAGCATTTT CASSFSGINQPQHF
- - TRBJ2-7 TRBV10-3 TGTGCCATCAGTGTAGGGCCCAGGGCGAACTACGAGCAGTACTTC CAISVGPRANYEQYF
- once TRBJ1-3 TRBV30 TGTGCCTGGAGTGTACGCGAAAGGGGTCACTATGGAAACACCATATATTTT CAWSVRERGHYGNTIYF
TRBD2 - TRBJ2-3 TRBV11-3 TGTGCCAGCAGCTTCTCCCTCGGGGGGAACACAGATACGCAGTATTTT CASSFSLGGNTDTQYF
- - TRBJ2-5 TRBV10-3 TGTGCCATCAGTGAGTCCCGGACAGCACAAGAGACCCAGTACTTC CAISESRTAQETQYF
TRBD1 - TRBJ1-2 TRBV7-9 TGTGCCAGCAGCTCTCCTTCCGGGACAGGAAATCGATATGGCTACACCTTC CASSSPSGTGNRYGYTF
- - TRBJ2-1 TRBV11-1 TGTGCCAGCAGCTTTACAGGGACTGAGCAGTTCTTC CASSFTGTEQFF
TRBD2 - TRBJ2-3 TRBV7-2 TGTGCCAGCAGCTTTAGCGGGAGGCCTAGCACAGATACGCAGTATTTT CASSFSGRPSTDTQYF
- - TRBJ1-2 TRBV30 TGTGCCTGGAGATTCAAGGCGGTGGAAGGCTACACCTTC CAWRFKAVEGYTF
- once TRBJ1-5 TRBV7-2 TGTGCCAGCAGCTTAGCGATTGGACGGGAACGACAGCCCCAGCATTTT CASSLAIGRERQPQHF
- once TRBJ2-3 TRBV11-3 TGTGCCAGCAGCTTAGACGGTGCTAGCGTCACAGATACGCAGTATTTT CASSLDGASVTDTQYF
- - TRBJ2-2 TRBV19 TGTGCCAGTAACTGGGACTTGAACACCGGGGAGCTGTTTTTT CASNWDLNTGELFF
- - TRBJ1-1 TRBV25-1 TGTGCCAGCAGTGATCGGGAGAGAGAAGCTTTCTTT CASSDREREAFF
- - TRBJ1-2 TRBV29-1 TGCAGCGTTCTACAGAAAGCTAACTATGGCTACACCTTC CSVLQKANYGYTF
- once TRBJ2-2 TRBV10-1 TGCGCCAGCAGTGAGAGGGGTACCGGGGAGCTGTTTTTT CASSERGTGELFF
TRBD2 once TRBJ2-7 TRBV6-5 TGTGCCGTGGGGACTAGCGGGAGGTGGAAGGAGCAGTACTTC CAVGTSGRWKEQYF
- - TRBJ2-3 TRBV9 TGTGCCAGCAGCCCAAATAGCGGAATAGGACCAGATACGCAGTATTTT CASSPNSGIGPDTQYF
- - TRBJ1-1 TRBV24-1 TGTGCCACCAGTGGGGGGGAATTTGGCACTGAAGCTTTCTTT CATSGGEFGTEAFF
- - TRBJ1-2 TRBV6-5 TGTGCCAGCAGACAAACGTCGGGAAGCTATGGCTACACCTTC CASRQTSGSYGYTF
- once TRBJ1-5 TRBV27 TGTGCCAGCAGGGAGCGCGATAGCAATCAGCCCCAGCATTTT CASRERDSNQPQHF
TRBD2 - TRBJ2-1 TRBV11-3 TGTGCCAGCAGCTTAGCCGTGGGGGGGTACAATGAGCAGTTCTTC CASSLAVGGYNEQFF
TRBD2 - TRBJ2-3 TRBV24-1 TGTGCCACCGGGAAGCGGGAGGGCCTAAATACGCAGTATTTT CATGKREGLNTQYF
- - TRBJ1-1 TRBV9 TGTGCCAGCAGCGTAGACGAGCGGAGGGTTGAAGCTTTCTTT CASSVDERRVEAFF
TRBD1 - TRBJ1-2 TRBV9 TGTGCCAGCAGCGAAGGAGGGACAGGGGCCAACTATGGCTACACCTTC CASSEGGTGANYGYTF
TRBD2 - TRBJ2-3 TRBV5-6 TGTGCCAGCAGCTCCCTAGCGGCTTCCACAGATACGCAGTATTTT CASSSLAASTDTQYF